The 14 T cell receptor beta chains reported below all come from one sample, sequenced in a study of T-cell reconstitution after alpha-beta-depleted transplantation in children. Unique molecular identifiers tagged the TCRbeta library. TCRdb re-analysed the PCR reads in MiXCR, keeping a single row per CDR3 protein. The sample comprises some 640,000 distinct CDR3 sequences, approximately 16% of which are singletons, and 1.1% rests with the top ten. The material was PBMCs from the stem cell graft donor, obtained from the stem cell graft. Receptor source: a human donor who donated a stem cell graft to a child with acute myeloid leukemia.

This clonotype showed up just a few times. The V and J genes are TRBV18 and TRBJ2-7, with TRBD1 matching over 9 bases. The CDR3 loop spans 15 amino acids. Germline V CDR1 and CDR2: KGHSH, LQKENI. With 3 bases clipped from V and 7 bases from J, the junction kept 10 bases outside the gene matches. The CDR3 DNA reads TGTGCCAGCTCACCTCGCACAGGGGGCGCGTATGAGCAGTACTTC. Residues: CASSPRTGGAYEQYF.

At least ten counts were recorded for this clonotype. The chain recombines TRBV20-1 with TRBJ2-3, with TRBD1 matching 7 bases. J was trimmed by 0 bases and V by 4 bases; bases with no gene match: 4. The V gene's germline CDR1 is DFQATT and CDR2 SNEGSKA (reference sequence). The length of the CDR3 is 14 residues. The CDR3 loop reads CSAITGASTDTQYF. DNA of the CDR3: TGCAGTGCTATAACAGGGGCTAGCACAGATACGCAGTATTTT.

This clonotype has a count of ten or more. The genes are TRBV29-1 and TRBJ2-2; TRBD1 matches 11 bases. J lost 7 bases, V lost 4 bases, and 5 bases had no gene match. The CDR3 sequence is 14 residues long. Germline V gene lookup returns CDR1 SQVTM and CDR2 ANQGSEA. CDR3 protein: CSVAGQGAGGELFF. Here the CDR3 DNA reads TGCAGCGTTGCCGGACAGGGGGCAGGCGGGGAGCTGTTTTTT.

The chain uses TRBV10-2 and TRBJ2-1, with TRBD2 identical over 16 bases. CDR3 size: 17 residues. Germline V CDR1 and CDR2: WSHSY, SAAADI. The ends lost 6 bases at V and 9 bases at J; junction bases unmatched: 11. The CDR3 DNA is TGCGCCAGCAGGGGGACTAGCGGGGGGGCCGTTACTCCTGAGCAGTTCTTC. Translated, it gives CASRGTSGGAVTPEQFF.

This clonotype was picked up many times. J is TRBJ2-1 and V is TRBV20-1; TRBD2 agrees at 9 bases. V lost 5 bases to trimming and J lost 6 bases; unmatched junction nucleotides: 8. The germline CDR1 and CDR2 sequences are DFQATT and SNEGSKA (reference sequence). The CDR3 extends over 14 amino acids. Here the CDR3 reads CSAVLAGRINEQFF. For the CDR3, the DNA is TGCAGTGCTGTTCTAGCGGGGAGAATCAATGAGCAGTTCTTC.

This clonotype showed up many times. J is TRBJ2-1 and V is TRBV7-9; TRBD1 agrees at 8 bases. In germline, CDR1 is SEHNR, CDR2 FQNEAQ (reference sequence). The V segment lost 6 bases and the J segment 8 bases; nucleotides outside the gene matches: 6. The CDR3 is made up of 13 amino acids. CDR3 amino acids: CASRGGQDHEQFF. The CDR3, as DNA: TGTGCCAGCAGGGGGGGACAGGATCATGAGCAGTTCTTC.

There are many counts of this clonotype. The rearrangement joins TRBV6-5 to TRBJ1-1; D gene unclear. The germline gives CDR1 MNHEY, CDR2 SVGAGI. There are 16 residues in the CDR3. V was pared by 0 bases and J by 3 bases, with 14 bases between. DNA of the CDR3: TGTGCCAGCAGTTACTCGTTAGGGTGGGCTGACACTGAAGCTTTCTTT. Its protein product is CASSYSLGWADTEAFF.

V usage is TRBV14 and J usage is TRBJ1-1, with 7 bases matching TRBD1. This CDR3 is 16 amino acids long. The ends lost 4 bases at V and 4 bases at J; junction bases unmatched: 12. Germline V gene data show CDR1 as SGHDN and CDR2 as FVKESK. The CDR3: CASSPPGQVGSTEAFF. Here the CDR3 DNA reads TGTGCCAGCAGCCCGCCCGGACAGGTTGGAAGCACTGAAGCTTTCTTT.

CDR3 protein: CASNRERTGGTTDTQYF. The CDR3 DNA is TGTGCCAGCAACAGGGAGAGAACCGGGGGGACCACAGATACGCAGTATTTT. The gene calls are TRBV28 and TRBJ2-3; D is possibly TRBD2 (7 bases). CDR3 size: 17 residues. Trimming stripped 7 bases from V and 2 bases from J, with 22 bases between. The germline V gene encodes CDR1 MDHEN and CDR2 SYDVKM.

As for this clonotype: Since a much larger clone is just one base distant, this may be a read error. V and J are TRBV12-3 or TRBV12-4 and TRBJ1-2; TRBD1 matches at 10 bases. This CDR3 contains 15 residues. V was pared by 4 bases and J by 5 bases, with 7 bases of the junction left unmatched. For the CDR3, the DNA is TGTGCCAGCAGTTCCGGACAGGGGGGGAAATATGGCTACACCTTC. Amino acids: CASSSGQGGKYGYTF.

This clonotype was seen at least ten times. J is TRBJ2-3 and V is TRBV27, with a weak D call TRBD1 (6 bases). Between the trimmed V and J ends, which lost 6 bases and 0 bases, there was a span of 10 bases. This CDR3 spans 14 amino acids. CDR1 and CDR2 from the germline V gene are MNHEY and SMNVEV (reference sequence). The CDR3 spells CASRTGSSTDTQYF. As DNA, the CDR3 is TGTGCCAGCAGAACAGGGTCTAGCACAGATACGCAGTATTTT.

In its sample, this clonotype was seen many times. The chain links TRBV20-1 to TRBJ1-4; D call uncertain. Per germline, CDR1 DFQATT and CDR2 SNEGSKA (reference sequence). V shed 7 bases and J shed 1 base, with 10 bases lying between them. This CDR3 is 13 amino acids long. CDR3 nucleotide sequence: TGCAGTGTCTCGGTTGGAACTAATGAAAAACTGTTTTTT. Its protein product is CSVSVGTNEKLFF.

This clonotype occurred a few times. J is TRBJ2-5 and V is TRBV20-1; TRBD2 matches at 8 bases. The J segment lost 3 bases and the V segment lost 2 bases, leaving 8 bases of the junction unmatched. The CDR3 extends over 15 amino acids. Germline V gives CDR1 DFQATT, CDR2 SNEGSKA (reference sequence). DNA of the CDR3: TGCAGTGCTAGACCCGGGACTAGTGGCAAAGAGACCCAGTACTTC. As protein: CSARPGTSGKETQYF.

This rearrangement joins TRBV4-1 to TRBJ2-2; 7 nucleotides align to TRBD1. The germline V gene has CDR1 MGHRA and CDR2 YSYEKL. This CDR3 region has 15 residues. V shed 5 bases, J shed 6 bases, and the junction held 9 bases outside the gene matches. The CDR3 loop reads CASSWRQGSAGELFF. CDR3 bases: TGCGCCAGCAGCTGGAGACAGGGTTCGGCCGGGGAGCTGTTTTTT.